These T cell receptor beta chains were read from a single sample in a study of control samples from healthy donors and cancer patients. Using immunoSEQ multiplex PCR, the repertoire was profiled, and TCRdb retains in-frame clones only, with some absent. Of 150,000 to 200,000 clones listed, 90% are singletons. The sequencing input was blood. The receptor set was obtained from a woman aged 50 to 60 in good health. CDR3s include the opening cysteine and the closing phenylalanine or tryptophan. D genes are given only for firm matches. Clone size is stated in some rows and not others, as once, few, many or a class when expanded.

>-|TRBV6-6|TRBJ1-2|-
CASSYEGNYGYTF
TGTGCCAGCAGTTACGAGGGGAACTATGGCTACACCTTC
>-|TRBV6-2/TRBV6-3|TRBJ1-5|-
CASSYSIANQPQHF
TGTGCCAGCAGTTACTCGATAGCTAATCAGCCCCAGCATTTT
>-|TRBV5-4|TRBJ2-1|-
CASSGGLDSYNEQFF
TGTGCCAGCAGCGGGGGGCTAGACTCCTACAATGAGCAGTTCTTC
>-|TRBV13|TRBJ1-2|once
CASSGQPPNYGYTF
TGTGCCAGCAGCGGACAGCCCCCTAACTATGGCTACACCTTC
>-|TRBV28|TRBJ1-2|-
CASSYPLSYRRGGYTF
TGTGCCAGCTCCTATCCCTTATCATACAGGAGGGGTGGCTACACCTTC
>-|TRBV6-5|TRBJ1-5|-
CASGRRESGPQHF
TGTGCCAGCGGACGGAGGGAATCAGGGCCCCAGCATTTT
>-|TRBV5-6|TRBJ2-7|-
CASSDGVGPYEQYF
TGTGCCAGCTCCGACGGGGTAGGACCCTACGAGCAGTACTTC
>-|TRBV4-3|TRBJ1-1|-
CASSQVRNTEAFF
TGCGCCAGCAGCCAAGTTCGGAACACTGAAGCTTTCTTT
>-|TRBV5-1|TRBJ1-6|-
CASSGGGGPLHF
TGCGCCAGCAGCGGAGGGGGAGGACCCCTCCACTTT
>TRBD2|TRBV7-2|TRBJ2-1|-
CASSTPPGTSGGAVNEQFF
TGTGCCAGCAGCACCCCTCCCGGGACTAGCGGGGGGGCCGTAAATGAGCAGTTCTTC